What follows are 11 T cell receptor beta chains derived from one specimen sequenced in a study of identical twins. MiXCR was run by TCRdb on the 5' RACE reads, yielding one entry per CDR3 protein. The sample has approximately 1.8 million distinct CDR3 sequences; roughly a third are singletons. The sequenced sample consisted of cord blood. The receptor set was obtained from a newborn girl in good health.

V and J are TRBV29-1 and TRBJ2-5; D ambiguous. CDR3 length: 12 residues. With 6 bases removed from V and 5 bases from J, the gap between germline ends came to 13 bases. From germline, CDR1 is SQVTM and CDR2 ANQGSEA. CDR3 amino acids: CSVNLARETQYF. In DNA, the CDR3 is TGCAGCGTGAACCTGGCTCGGGAGACCCAGTACTTC. The variable domain in full, with the rest retrieved from reference TRBV29-1 and TRBJ2-5, is SAVISQKPSRDICQRGTSLTIQCQVDSQVTMMFWYRQQPGQSLTLIATANQGSEATYESGFVIDKFPISRPNLTFSTLTVSNMSPEDSSIYLCSVNLARETQYFGPGTRLLVL.

In its sample, this clonotype was seen a few times. The rearrangement joins TRBV5-5 to TRBJ1-4; D ambiguous. V dropped 2 bases and J dropped 6 bases, with 8 bases sitting between them. Germline values: CDR1 SGHKS, CDR2 YYEKEE (reference sequence). CDR3 length equals 13 residues. The CDR3 nucleotides read TGTGCCAGCAGCTTCCGGGTAGATGAAAAACTGTTTTTT. It codes for CASSFRVDEKLFF.

A few counts support this clonotype. V and J are TRBV3-1 and TRBJ2-5; D gene ambiguous. Between the trimmed V and J ends, which lost 0 bases and 1 base, there was a span of 12 bases. Germline CDR1 and CDR2: LGHDT and YNNKEL (reference sequence). This CDR3 comprises 16 residues. DNA for the CDR3: TGTGCCAGCAGCCAAGATTTCCTCGTGGGCCAAGAGACCCAGTACTTC. The encoded protein is CASSQDFLVGQETQYF.

The chain links TRBV27 to TRBJ1-4; D uncertain. The CDR3 has 15 residues. V shed 2 bases and J shed 4 bases, with 11 bases lying between them. The germline gives CDR1 MNHEY, CDR2 SMNVEV (reference sequence). CDR3 residues: CASSLLDKGNEKLFF. The DNA for the CDR3 is TGTGCCAGCAGTTTACTGGATAAGGGTAATGAAAAACTGTTTTTT.

The chain links TRBV25-1 to TRBJ1-2; 7 nucleotides agree with TRBD1. Losses at the gene ends were 2 bases for V and 4 bases for J; bases not matched to a gene: 7. This CDR3 is built from 15 residues. Germline assignment: CDR1 MGHDK and CDR2 SYGVNS. For the CDR3, the DNA is TGTGCCAGCAGTGAACCTCCACAGGGGAGCTATGGCTACACCTTC. This encodes CASSEPPQGSYGYTF.

The chain joins TRBV4-1 to TRBJ2-3; D might be TRBD2 (5 bases). The germline CDR1 and CDR2 sequences are MGHRA and YSYEKL. The V gene lost 1 base and the J gene lost 2 bases, with 7 bases spanning the gap. There are 14 residues in the CDR3. The chain's CDR3 is CASSQGTFTDTQYF. The CDR3, as DNA: TGCGCCAGCAGCCAAGGGACTTTCACAGATACGCAGTATTTT.

The chain uses TRBV12-3 or TRBV12-4 and TRBJ2-7; 9 bases fit TRBD1. The CDR3 sequence is 15 residues long. The ends lost 7 bases at V and 3 bases at J; junction bases unmatched: 10. Here the CDR3 reads CASTLERGQGYEQYF. The CDR3 nucleotides are TGTGCCAGCACCCTCGAACGGGGACAGGGCTACGAGCAGTACTTC.

The chain employs TRBV2 and TRBJ1-1; 7 bases map to TRBD1. The germline V gene encodes CDR1 SNHLY and CDR2 FYNNEI. The junction had 11 bases not matched to a gene; V was cut back by 6 bases and J by 4 bases. The CDR3 runs 15 residues. The DNA of the CDR3 is TGTGCCAGCAGCCCGAACAGGGGCTTAGGCACTGAAGCTTTCTTT. Protein: CASSPNRGLGTEAFF.

This clonotype was seen at least ten times. The chain has TRBV6-5 and TRBJ2-3; D perhaps matches TRBD2 (5 bases). The germline gives CDR1 MNHEY, CDR2 SVGAGI. The CDR3 is 14 residues long. Trimming removed 2 bases from V and 3 bases from J, with 9 bases in between. The CDR3 DNA reads as TGTGCCAGCAGTTACACTAGGCTTACAGATACGCAGTATTTT. Translation: CASSYTRLTDTQYF.

The rearrangement uses TRBV29-1 and TRBJ2-7, with TRBD2 matching 11 bases. This CDR3 contains 15 residues. Germline CDR1 and CDR2: SQVTM and ANQGSEA. V was clipped by 5 bases and J by 1 base; unmatched bases: 7. The CDR3 region has the DNA TGCAGCGTTTCCCTGGGGACTAGCGGTTCCTACGAGCAGTACTTC. It specifies CSVSLGTSGSYEQYF.

This clonotype was detected only a few times. The chain is built from TRBV5-1 and TRBJ2-7; no definite D call. The CDR3 is 13 residues long. Trimming stripped 2 bases from V and 7 bases from J, with 13 bases between. In germline, CDR1 is SGHRS, CDR2 YFSETQ. The CDR3 loop reads CASSFGWTEEQYF. DNA of the CDR3: TGCGCCAGCAGCTTCGGTTGGACGGAAGAGCAGTACTTC.